This T cell receptor beta chain was identified in a study of regulatory T cells in long-lasting Graves disease. Both iRepertoire HTBI primers and Arm-PCR of CDR3 regions were used to build the TCR beta libraries. TCRdb itself ran the multiplex PCR reads through MiXCR, one entry per CDR3 protein. The table includes about 420,000 distinct CDR3 sequences, approximately 16% detected once. The sample's time point: newly diagnosed GD, antithyroid drugs for less than 3 months. After RNA was extracted from PBMCs, the TCR library was made from it. CDR1 and CDR2 from the germline V gene are DFQATT and SNEGSKA (reference sequence). The CDR3 is 15 residues long. Study-wide results and caveats: What was studied was peripheral blood only, and not thyroid tissue. Patients with persistent Graves' had lower TCR diversity than newly diagnosed patients.

In the case of this clonotype: The antigen remains unidentified. A junction end diverges from the germline sequence, so it may reflect a read error.

These data also featured in a second study, about T cells in Graves' hyperthyroidism and ophthalmopathy. That work adds: TCR CDR3 regions were first amplified by RT-PCR with HTBI primers.

The chain has TRBV20-1 and TRBJ2-7, with D possibly matching TRBD2 (5 bases). Sample: peripheral blood mononuclear cells (PBMCs), taken at new diagnosis, from a patient treated with antithyroid drugs. The sequence derives from a woman between 18 and 29 years old with Graves disease. The CDR3 DNA sequence: TGCAGTGCTCAAAACCTCGGGATATCGTCCTACGAGCGGTACTTC. It translates to CSAQNLGISSYERYF.